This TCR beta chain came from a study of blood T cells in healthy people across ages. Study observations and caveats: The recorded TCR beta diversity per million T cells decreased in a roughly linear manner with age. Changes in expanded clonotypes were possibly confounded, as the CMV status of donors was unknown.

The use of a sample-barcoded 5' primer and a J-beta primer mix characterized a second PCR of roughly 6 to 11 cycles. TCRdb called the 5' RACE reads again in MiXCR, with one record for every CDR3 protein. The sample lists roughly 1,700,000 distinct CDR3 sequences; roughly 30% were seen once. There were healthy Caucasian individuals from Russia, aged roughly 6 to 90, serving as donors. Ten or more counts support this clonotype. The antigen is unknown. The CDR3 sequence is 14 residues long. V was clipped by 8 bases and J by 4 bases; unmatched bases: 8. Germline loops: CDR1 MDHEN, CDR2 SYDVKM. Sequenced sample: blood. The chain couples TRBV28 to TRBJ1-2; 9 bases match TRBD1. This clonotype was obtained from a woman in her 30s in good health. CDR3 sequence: CASRWTGATYGYTF. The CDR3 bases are TGTGCCAGCCGGTGGACAGGGGCTACCTATGGCTACACCTTC.